This TCR beta chain derives from a study of control samples from healthy donors and cancer patients. TCRdb's table, derived via immunoSEQ multiplex PCR, lists solely in-frame clones and lacks some. The table has approximately 120,000 clones, 90% seen once. V was pared by 7 bases and J by 8 bases, with 7 bases of the junction left unmatched. This CDR3 has 13 amino acids. Germline CDR1 reads LNHDA; CDR2 reads SQIVND (reference sequence). The source of this sequence is a human donor in good health. The donor label of this sample is uncertain. The sample comprised blood. The chain combines TRBV19 with TRBJ2-4; 8 nucleotides align to TRBD1. This CDR3 reads CASTDRGRDIQYF. DNA of the CDR3: TGTGCCAGTACCGACAGGGGTCGGGACATTCAGTACTTC.